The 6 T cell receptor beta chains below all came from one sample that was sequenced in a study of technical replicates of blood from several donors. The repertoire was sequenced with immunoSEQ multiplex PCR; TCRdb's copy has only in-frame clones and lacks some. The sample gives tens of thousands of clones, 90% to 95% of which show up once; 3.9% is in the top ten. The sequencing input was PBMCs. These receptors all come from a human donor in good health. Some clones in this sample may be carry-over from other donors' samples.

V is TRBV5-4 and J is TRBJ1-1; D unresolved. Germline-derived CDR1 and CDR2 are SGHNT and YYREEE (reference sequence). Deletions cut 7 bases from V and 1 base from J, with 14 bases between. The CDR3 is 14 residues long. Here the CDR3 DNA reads TGTGCCAGCGGAATCTCGGGGAAGAACACTGAAGCTTTCTTT. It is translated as CASGISGKNTEAFF.

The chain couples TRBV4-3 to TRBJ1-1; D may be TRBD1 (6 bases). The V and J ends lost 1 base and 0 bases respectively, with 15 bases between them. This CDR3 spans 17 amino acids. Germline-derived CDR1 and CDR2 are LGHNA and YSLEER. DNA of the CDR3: TGCGCCAGCAGCCAAGTTACAGGGCCTGACATGAACACTGAAGCTTTCTTT. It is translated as CASSQVTGPDMNTEAFF.

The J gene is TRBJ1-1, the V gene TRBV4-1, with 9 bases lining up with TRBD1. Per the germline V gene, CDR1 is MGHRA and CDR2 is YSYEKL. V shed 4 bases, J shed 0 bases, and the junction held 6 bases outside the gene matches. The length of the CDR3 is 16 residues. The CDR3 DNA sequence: TGCGCCAGCAGCCCCCCGGGACAGGGACTGAACACTGAAGCTTTCTTT. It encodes CASSPPGQGLNTEAFF.

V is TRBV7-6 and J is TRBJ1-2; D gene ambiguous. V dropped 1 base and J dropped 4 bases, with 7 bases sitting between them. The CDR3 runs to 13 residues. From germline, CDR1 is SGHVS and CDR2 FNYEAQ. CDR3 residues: CASSLDSLYGYTF. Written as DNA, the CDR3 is TGTGCCAGCAGCTTAGACAGTCTCTATGGCTACACCTTC.

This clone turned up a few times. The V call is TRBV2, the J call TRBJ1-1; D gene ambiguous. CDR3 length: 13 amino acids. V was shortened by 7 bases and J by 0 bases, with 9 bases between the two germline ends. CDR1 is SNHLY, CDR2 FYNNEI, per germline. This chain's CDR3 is CASNFQVNTEAFF. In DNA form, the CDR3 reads TGTGCCAGCAATTTTCAGGTGAACACTGAAGCTTTCTTT.

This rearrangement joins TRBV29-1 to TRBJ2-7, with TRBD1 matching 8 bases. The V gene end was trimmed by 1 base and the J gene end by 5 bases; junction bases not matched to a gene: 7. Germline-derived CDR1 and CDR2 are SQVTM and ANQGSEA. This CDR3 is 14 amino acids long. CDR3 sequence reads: CSVEVFGQGDEQYF. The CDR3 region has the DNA TGCAGCGTTGAAGTATTCGGACAGGGCGACGAGCAGTACTTC.